This paragraph covers one T cell receptor (beta chain) sequence. The data stem from a study of radiotherapy plus CTLA-4 blockade in lung cancer. The CDR3 extends over 14 amino acids. Germline V gives CDR1 SNHLY, CDR2 FYNNEI. The germline V and J ends were trimmed by 6 bases and 5 bases, with 16 bases remaining between them. Measured with immunoSEQ multiplex PCR; TCRdb has only the in-frame clones, and not every one. The sample shows more than 55,000 clones, about 80% of them seen only once. The input for sequencing was peripheral blood, taken from a patient treated with radiotherapy plus ipilimumab. This chain links TRBV2 with TRBJ2-5; D possibly corresponds to TRBD2 (6 bases). This clonotype originated in a human donor with non-small cell lung cancer whose response to radiotherapy plus ipilimumab could not be evaluated. The CDR3 DNA reads TGTGCCAGCAGAGGACTATTTTCAGGGGAGACCCAGTACTTC. The encoded protein is CASRGLFSGETQYF.